This TCR beta chain appears in the sequencing data of a study of CD8+CD57+ T cells in acquired aplastic anemia. On the study more broadly: Average DNA yield from sorted CD4+ and CD8+ cells was about 2.9 ug. Overall study results and limits: A set of around 30 CD8+ CDR3 sequences was shared between patients and controls, and these sequences appeared highly expressed in patients. CD8+ Simpson's diversity did not differ significantly between patients and controls.

Remarks on this clonotype: The antigen is unknown.

TCR beta VDJ and CDR3 profiling used genomic DNA as template. TCRdb itself ran the reads through MiXCR, one entry per CDR3 protein. The sample lists 89,000 or so distinct CDR3 sequences; roughly 70% were seen once. This CDR3 spans 13 amino acids. V gave up 0 bases and J gave up 2 bases, with 8 bases separating them. Germline V gives CDR1 DFQATT, CDR2 SNEGSKA (reference sequence). Those patients picked for sequencing had displayed CD8+CD57+ cell expansion on flow cytometry. The chain is built from TRBV20-1 and TRBJ2-7; D may correspond to TRBD1 or TRBD2 (5 bases each). Sequencing was performed on sorted CD4+, CD8+, or CD8+CD57+ T cells (not recorded which) from PBMCs. This clonotype originated in a human donor with aplastic anemia. CDR3: CSARDRETYEQYF. The CDR3 DNA reads TGCAGTGCTAGAGACAGGGAGACCTACGAGCAGTACTTC.